What follows are 21 T cell receptor beta chains derived from one specimen sequenced in a study of beta chain features in type 1 diabetes. No antigen has been assigned to these receptors. General observations from the study: A moderate, significant TCRB CDR3 shortening appeared in type 1 diabetes across four CD4+ subsets.

What was sequenced were expressed TCRB transcripts, since all of the isolated RNA had been reverse transcribed. The protocol was immunoSEQ multiplex PCR, while the TCRdb copy is restricted to in-frame clones and leaves out a portion. The table includes about 99,000 clones, 25% to 35% detected once. Sequenced input: central memory CD4+ T cells from blood. The receptors shown here come from a woman younger than 30 with type 1 diabetes.

The chain joins TRBV11-2 to TRBJ1-1; 9 positions match TRBD1. Unmatched junction bases numbered 5, after V lost 2 bases and J lost 10 bases. This CDR3 contains 13 residues. Germline CDR1 and CDR2: SGHAT and FQNNGV. CDR3 loop: CASSLSTGGRAFF. The CDR3 DNA follows: TGTGCCAGCAGCTTATCGACAGGGGGAAGAGCTTTCTTT.

The DNA of the CDR3 is TGTGCCAGCAGTGAAGTAGAATACAATGAGCAGTTCTTC. Residues: CASSEVEYNEQFF. V is TRBV2 and J is TRBJ2-1; D gene uncertain. CDR3 length: 13 amino acids. CDR1 and CDR2 (germline): SNHLY, FYNNEI. V lost 1 base and J 4 bases, leaving 5 bases between the germline ends. The variable domain in full, completed from reference TRBV2 and TRBJ2-1, reads EPEVTQTPSHQVTQMGQEVILRCVPISNHLYFYWYRQILGQKVEFLVSFYNNEISEKSEIFDDQFSVERPDGSNFTLKIRSTKLEDSAMYFCASSEVEYNEQFFGPGTRLTVL.

The chain joins TRBV6-1 to TRBJ2-7, with 9 bases fitting TRBD2. The CDR3 runs 15 residues. Germline assignment: CDR1 MNHNS and CDR2 SASEGT. J gave up 6 bases and V 5 bases, and 11 bases lay outside the gene matches. The CDR3, as DNA: TGTGCCAGCAGTAGTAGCGGGAGCGCATCCGGCGAGCAGTACTTC. Translating it yields CASSSSGSASGEQYF.

This clone has only a few counts. This CDR3 is CASQGQDSYEQYV. The CDR3 DNA follows: TGTGCCAGCCAAGGCCAGGATTCCTACGAGCAGTACGTC. The chain couples TRBV6-6 to TRBJ2-7, with D hard to call. This CDR3 comprises 13 residues. Trimming took off 8 bases at V and 1 base at J, with 12 bases between the two ends. Per the germline V gene, CDR1 is MNHNY and CDR2 is SVGAGI (reference sequence).

This rearrangement joins TRBV19 to TRBJ2-2; D is uncertain. The germline V gene has CDR1 LNHDA and CDR2 SQIVND (reference sequence). Trimming removed 0 bases from V and 4 bases from J, with 6 bases in between. The CDR3 covers 14 residues. The chain's CDR3 is CASSIERVTGELFF. The CDR3 nucleotides read TGTGCCAGTAGTATAGAGAGAGTCACCGGGGAGCTGTTTTTT. The complete variable domain, with remaining parts taken from reference TRBV19 and TRBJ2-2, reads DGGITQSPKYLFRKEGQNVTLSCEQNLNHDAMYWYRQDPGQGLRLIYYSQIVNDFQKGDIAEGYSVSREKKESFPLTVTSAQKNPTAFYLCASSIERVTGELFFGEGSRLTVL.

This clone has only a few counts. CDR3 sequence: CSVGGDREKYYGYTF. In nucleotides, the CDR3 is TGCAGCGTTGGGGGGGACAGGGAGAAGTACTATGGCTACACCTTC. This chain links TRBV29-1 with TRBJ1-2; 9 nucleotides match TRBD1. V lost 4 bases to trimming and J lost 3 bases; unmatched junction nucleotides: 9. The CDR3 spans 15 residues. Germline V CDR1 and CDR2: SQVTM, ANQGSEA.

This chain links TRBV11-2 with TRBJ2-3, with 7 positions matching TRBD2. The V gene end was trimmed by 1 base and the J gene end by 5 bases; junction bases not matched to a gene: 0. Germline V CDR1 and CDR2: SGHAT, FQNNGV. The CDR3 loop spans 13 amino acids. This CDR3 is CASSLAGGDTQYF. For the CDR3, the DNA is TGTGCCAGCAGCTTAGCGGGAGGAGATACGCAGTATTTT. The complete variable domain, with remaining parts taken from reference TRBV11-2 and TRBJ2-3, reads EAGVAQSPRYKIIEKRQSVAFWCNPISGHATLYWYQQILGQGPKLLIQFQNNGVVDDSQLPKDRFSAERLKGVDSTLKIQPAKLEDSAVYLCASSLAGGDTQYFGPGTRLTVL.

The chain links TRBV30 to TRBJ2-3; unclear D gene. V was pared by 0 bases and J by 3 bases, with 13 bases between. Germline CDR1 is GTSNPN and CDR2 is SVGIG (reference sequence). The CDR3 spans 15 residues. CDR3 in amino acids: CAWSVQSPRTDTQYF. CDR3 nucleotides: TGTGCCTGGAGTGTACAGTCCCCTCGGACAGATACGCAGTATTTT.

This clone came up many times. This chain uses TRBV5-1 with TRBJ2-3; 8 nucleotides agree with TRBD2. Germline V gene data show CDR1 as SGHRS and CDR2 as YFSETQ. The J segment lost 1 base and the V segment lost 3 bases, leaving 4 bases of the junction unmatched. The CDR3 consists of 15 residues. In DNA form, the CDR3 reads TGCGCCAGCAGCTCCAGCGGGAGCGGCACAGATACGCAGTATTTT. It specifies CASSSSGSGTDTQYF.

Only a few counts were recorded for this clone. The CDR3 sequence is CASRGQGASLTGELFF. CDR3 bases: TGCGCCAGCCGGGGACAGGGGGCTTCCCTGACCGGGGAGCTGTTTTTT. This chain joins TRBV5-1 and TRBJ2-2, with 12 bases lining up with TRBD1. Germline V lookup: CDR1 SGHRS, CDR2 YFSETQ. CDR3 length: 16 amino acids. V was clipped by 7 bases and J by 5 bases; unmatched bases: 9.

The chain uses TRBV7-2 and TRBJ2-1; 7 bases align to TRBD2. There are 16 residues in the CDR3. V lost 5 bases, J lost 4 bases, and 11 bases stayed unmatched. The germline V gene has CDR1 SGHTA and CDR2 FQGNSA. The CDR3 DNA is TGTGCCAGCAGCGCCCTGGCGGCTAGCGGTTACAATGAGCAGTTCTTC. Its protein product is CASSALAASGYNEQFF.

This clone was observed a few times. The chain joins TRBV7-9 to TRBJ2-1; D not certain. Germline V gives CDR1 SEHNR, CDR2 FQNEAQ (reference sequence). V was clipped by 11 bases and J by 5 bases, with 13 bases between them. The CDR3 extends over 12 amino acids. The CDR3 sequence is CAGQILHNEQFF. CDR3 in DNA: TGTGCCGGCCAAATCCTTCACAATGAGCAGTTCTTC.

The chain is built from TRBV2 and TRBJ1-1; D gene uncertain. V dropped 6 bases and J dropped 7 bases, with 18 bases sitting between them. The CDR3 loop spans 14 amino acids. CDR1 and CDR2 (germline): SNHLY, FYNNEI. The CDR3 DNA reads as TGTGCCAGCAGGGTTGGGTCGCAGGCGAGTGAAGCTTTCTTT. Encoded protein: CASRVGSQASEAFF.

In regard to this clone: In the same sample, other DNA sequences code for this CDR3. The gene calls are TRBV27 and TRBJ2-7; possible D gene TRBD2, 6 bases. The germline V gene has CDR1 MNHEY and CDR2 SMNVEV (reference sequence). V lost 5 bases, J lost 2 bases, and 10 bases lay in between. The CDR3 length is 13 residues. The CDR3 loop is CASSGGRAYEQYF. Here the CDR3 DNA reads TGTGCCAGCAGTGGAGGGCGCGCCTACGAGCAGTACTTC.

V is TRBV5-1 and J is TRBJ1-1; TRBD1 agrees at 8 bases. The CDR3 is made up of 15 amino acids. V was clipped by 5 bases and J by 3 bases; unmatched bases: 9. Germline V gene data show CDR1 as SGHRS and CDR2 as YFSETQ. CDR3 sequence: CASSEQGAGDTEAFF. The CDR3 DNA reads TGCGCCAGCAGTGAGCAGGGGGCGGGGGACACTGAAGCTTTCTTT.

The chain joins TRBV6-5 to TRBJ1-2; TRBD1 might be the D (6 bases). V was clipped by 6 bases and J by 8 bases, with 13 bases between them. CDR1 is MNHEY and CDR2 is SVGAGI in the germline V gene. The CDR3 is made up of 12 amino acids. CDR3 sequence reads: CASSFTGKGYTF. CDR3 DNA: TGTGCCAGCAGCTTTACAGGGAAGGGCTACACCTTC.

This chain joins TRBV5-6 and TRBJ1-3; 8 bases map to TRBD1. Germline V gives CDR1 SGHDT, CDR2 YYEEEE. V was clipped by 4 bases and J by 4 bases; unmatched bases: 4. The CDR3 covers 14 residues. The CDR3 region is CASSPRGPGNTIYF. The DNA for the CDR3 is TGTGCCAGCAGCCCCAGGGGGCCGGGAAACACCATATATTTT.

This chain connects TRBV7-3 to TRBJ2-6; weak D call: TRBD2 (6 bases). V lost 0 bases and J 2 bases, leaving 11 bases between the germline ends. The V gene's germline CDR1 is SGHTA and CDR2 FQGTGA. This CDR3 comprises 17 residues. The DNA for the CDR3 is TGTGCCAGCAGCTTAACGTCCTCGGGGGCTGGGGCCAACGTCCTGACTTTC. Protein product: CASSLTSSGAGANVLTF.

V gene TRBV15 combines with J gene TRBJ1-5; D remains unclear. Trimming took off 1 base at V and 5 bases at J, with 3 bases between the two ends. The length of the CDR3 is 12 residues. Germline V CDR1 and CDR2: LNHNV, YYDKDF (reference sequence). This chain's CDR3 is CATSRGDQPQHF. The CDR3 DNA is TGTGCCACCAGCAGAGGAGATCAGCCCCAGCATTTT.

In its sample, this clone was seen a few times. This sequence joins TRBV13 and TRBJ2-3; TRBD2 agrees at 14 bases. Germline V CDR1 and CDR2: PRHDT, FYEKMQ (reference sequence). The CDR3 has 17 residues. The junction had 5 bases not matched to a gene; V was cut back by 5 bases and J by 1 base. In DNA, the CDR3 is TGTGCCAGCAGCCAAGGACTAGCGGGAGGAGGCACAGATACGCAGTATTTT. Translation: CASSQGLAGGGTDTQYF. The variable domain in full, completed from reference TRBV13 and TRBJ2-3, reads AAGVIQSPRHLIKEKRETATLKCYPIPRHDTVYWYQQGPGQDPQFLISFYEKMQSDKGSIPDRFSAQQFSDYHSELNMSSLELGDSALYFCASSQGLAGGGTDTQYFGPGTRLTVL.

The rearrangement links TRBV19 to TRBJ1-1; 7 bases fit TRBD1. CDR3 length: 17 amino acids. Trimming removed 3 bases from V and 5 bases from J; junction bases left unmatched: 15. Germline V gene sequence: CDR1 LNHDA, CDR2 SQIVND (reference sequence). The CDR3 DNA is TGTGCCAGTAGTATCAAACAGGGGCCCTACTTGAGAACTGAAGCTTTCTTT. Residues: CASSIKQGPYLRTEAFF.